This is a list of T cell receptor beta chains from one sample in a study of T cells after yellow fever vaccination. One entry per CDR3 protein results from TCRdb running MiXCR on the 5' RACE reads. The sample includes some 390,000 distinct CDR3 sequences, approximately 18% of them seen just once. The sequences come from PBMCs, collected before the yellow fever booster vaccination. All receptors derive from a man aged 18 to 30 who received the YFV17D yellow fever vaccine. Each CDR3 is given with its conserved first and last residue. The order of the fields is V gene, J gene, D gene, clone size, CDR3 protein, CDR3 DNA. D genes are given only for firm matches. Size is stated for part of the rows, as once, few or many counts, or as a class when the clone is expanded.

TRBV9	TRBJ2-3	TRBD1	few	CASSVLPHAGQGADTQYF	TGTGCCAGCAGCGTACTCCCTCATGCGGGACAGGGGGCAGATACGCAGTATTTT
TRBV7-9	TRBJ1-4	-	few	CASSLGAGREKLFF	TGTGCCAGCAGCTTAGGGGCGGGGCGAGAAAAACTGTTTTTT
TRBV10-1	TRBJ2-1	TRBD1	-	CASSEFGQGAGDEQFF	TGCGCCAGCAGTGAGTTCGGACAGGGGGCAGGAGATGAGCAGTTCTTC
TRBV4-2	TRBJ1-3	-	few	CASSPGRERLATIYF	TGTGCCAGCAGTCCAGGCAGGGAACGGCTAGCGACCATATATTTT
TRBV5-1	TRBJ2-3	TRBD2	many	CASSLVGVFGGDTDTQYF	TGCGCCAGCAGCTTGGTCGGGGTCTTCGGGGGGGACACAGATACGCAGTATTTT
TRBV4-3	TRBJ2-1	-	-	CASSHRVAQGEQFF	TGCGCCAGCAGCCACAGGGTTGCCCAGGGTGAGCAGTTCTTC
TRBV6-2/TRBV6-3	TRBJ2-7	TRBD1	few	CASSYPQGATSEQYF	TGTGCCAGCAGTTACCCCCAGGGGGCAACCTCCGAGCAGTACTTC
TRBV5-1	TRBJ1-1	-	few	CASSLGWTANTEAFF	TGCGCCAGCAGCTTGGGATGGACAGCGAACACTGAAGCTTTCTTT
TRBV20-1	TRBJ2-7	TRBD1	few	CSARQGDPYEQYF	TGCAGTGCCCGACAGGGGGACCCCTACGAGCAGTACTTC
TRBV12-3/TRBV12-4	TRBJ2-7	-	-	CASSLGDRRKQYF	TGTGCCAGCAGTTTAGGAGACAGGAGGAAGCAGTACTTC
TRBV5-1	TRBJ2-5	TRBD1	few	CASSGGTGESGETQYF	TGCGCCAGCAGCGGCGGGACAGGGGAATCGGGAGAGACCCAGTACTTC
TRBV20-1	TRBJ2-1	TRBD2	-	CSARPGLAGGSTYNEQFF	TGCAGTGCTAGACCAGGACTAGCGGGGGGCTCTACCTACAATGAGCAGTTCTTC
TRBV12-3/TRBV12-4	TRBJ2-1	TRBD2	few	CASSLLAGAKNEQFF	TGTGCCAGCAGTTTACTAGCGGGGGCGAAAAATGAGCAGTTCTTC
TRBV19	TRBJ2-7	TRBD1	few	CASSRDRVYEQYF	TGTGCCAGTAGCCGGGACAGGGTCTACGAGCAGTACTTC
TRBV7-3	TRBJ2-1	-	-	CASSSGRLNNEQFF	TGTGCCAGCAGTTCGGGGAGACTAAACAATGAGCAGTTCTTC
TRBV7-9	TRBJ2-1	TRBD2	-	CASSSGGANEQFF	TGTGCCAGCAGCTCGGGGGGGGCCAATGAGCAGTTCTTC
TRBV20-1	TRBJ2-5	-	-	CSARKGRETQYF	TGCAGTGCTAGAAAAGGCCGGGAGACCCAGTACTTC
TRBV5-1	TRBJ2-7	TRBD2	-	CASSFSGGEQYF	TGCGCCAGCAGCTTCTCGGGGGGCGAGCAGTACTTC
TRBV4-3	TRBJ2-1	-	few	CASSQDLAREQFF	TGCGCCAGCAGCCAAGATCTGGCCCGGGAGCAGTTCTTC
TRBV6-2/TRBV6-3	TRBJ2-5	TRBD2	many	CASSYSVGLAGERRETQYF	TGTGCCAGCAGTTACTCCGTTGGACTAGCGGGGGAAAGGAGGGAGACCCAGTACTTC
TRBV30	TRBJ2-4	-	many	CAWWAGRGLHIQYF	TGTGCCTGGTGGGCAGGGAGGGGGTTACACATTCAGTACTTC
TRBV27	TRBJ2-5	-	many	CASSARVRETQYF	TGTGCCAGCAGTGCGAGGGTTAGGGAGACCCAGTACTTC
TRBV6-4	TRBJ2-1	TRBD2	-	CATGAGGSNEQFF	TGTGCCACCGGAGCGGGGGGCTCCAATGAGCAGTTCTTC
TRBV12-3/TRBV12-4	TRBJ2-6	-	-	CASSPITVPSSGANVLTF	TGTGCCAGCAGTCCCATTACAGTTCCGAGCTCTGGGGCCAACGTCCTGACTTTC
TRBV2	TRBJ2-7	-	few	CASSLGEQYF	TGTGCCAGCAGCCTCGGCGAGCAGTACTTC
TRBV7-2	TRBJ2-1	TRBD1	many	CASRGTGKGLGEQFF	TGTGCCAGCAGGGGGACAGGGAAAGGTTTGGGCGAGCAGTTCTTC
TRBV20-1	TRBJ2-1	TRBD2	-	CSARLSGGRYNEQFF	TGCAGTGCTAGATTAAGCGGGGGGCGGTACAATGAGCAGTTCTTC
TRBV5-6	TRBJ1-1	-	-	CASSRRGVYTEAFF	TGTGCCAGCAGCAGGCGGGGGGTCTACACTGAAGCTTTCTTT
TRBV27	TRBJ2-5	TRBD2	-	CASRRPGLAGAQETQYF	TGTGCCAGCAGGCGCCCGGGGCTAGCGGGAGCCCAAGAGACCCAGTACTTC
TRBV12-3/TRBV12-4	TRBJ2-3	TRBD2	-	CASSTGTSGGLSTDTQYF	TGTGCCAGCAGTACCGGGACTAGCGGGGGACTTAGCACAGATACGCAGTATTTT
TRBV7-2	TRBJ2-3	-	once	CASSISAGTQYF	TGTGCCAGCAGCATATCCGCAGGGACGCAGTATTTT
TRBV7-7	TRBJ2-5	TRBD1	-	CASSPGTGVGTQYF	TGTGCCAGCAGTCCCGGGACAGGGGTTGGGACCCAGTACTTC
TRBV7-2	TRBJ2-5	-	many	CASSLDRGRQETQYF	TGTGCCAGCAGCTTAGATCGAGGGCGGCAAGAGACCCAGTACTTC
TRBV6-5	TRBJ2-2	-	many	CATHRVNTGELFF	TGTGCCACACACAGGGTGAACACCGGGGAGCTGTTTTTT
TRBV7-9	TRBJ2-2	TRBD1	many	CASSIPGQPTGELFF	TGTGCCAGCAGCATCCCGGGACAGCCCACCGGGGAGCTGTTTTTT
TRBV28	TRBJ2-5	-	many	CASRGQRETQYF	TGTGCCAGCAGAGGACAGAGGGAGACCCAGTACTTC
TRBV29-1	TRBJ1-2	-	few	CSVEDLTGHTF	TGCAGCGTTGAGGATCTTACCGGGCACACCTTC
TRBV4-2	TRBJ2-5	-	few	CASSPEGRGAGETQYF	TGTGCCAGCAGCCCGGAAGGCAGGGGGGCTGGTGAGACCCAGTACTTC